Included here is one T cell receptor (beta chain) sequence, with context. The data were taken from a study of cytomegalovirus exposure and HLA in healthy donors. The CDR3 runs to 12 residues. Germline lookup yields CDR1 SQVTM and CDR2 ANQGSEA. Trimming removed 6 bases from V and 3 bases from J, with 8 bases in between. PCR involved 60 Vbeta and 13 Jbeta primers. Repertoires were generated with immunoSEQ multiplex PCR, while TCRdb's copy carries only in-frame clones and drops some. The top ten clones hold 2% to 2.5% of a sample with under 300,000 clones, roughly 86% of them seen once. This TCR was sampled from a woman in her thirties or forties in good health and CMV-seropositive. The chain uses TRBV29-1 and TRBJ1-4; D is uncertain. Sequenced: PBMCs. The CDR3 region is CSVNGANEKLFF. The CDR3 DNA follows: TGCAGCGTGAACGGGGCTAATGAAAAACTGTTTTTT.